These 20 T cell receptor beta chains were sequenced from one sample in a study of T cell responses to AZD1222 COVID-19 vaccine. Data came from immunoSEQ multiplex PCR; TCRdb stores just in-frame clones and leaves some out. Of some 150,000 clones in the sample, approximately 93% were seen once. The sample here was peripheral blood, taken on day 0 of MenACWY control vaccination. Source of these receptors: an adult in good health.

This chain uses TRBV10-2 with TRBJ1-6; D call uncertain. Trimming removed 2 bases at V and 5 bases at J, with 13 bases between. Germline V gives CDR1 WSHSY, CDR2 SAAADI. CDR3 length: 16 residues. CDR3 loop: CASSETPGPHNSPLHF. DNA of the CDR3: TGCGCCAGCAGTGAGACGCCGGGCCCTCATAATTCACCCCTCCACTTT.

The J gene is TRBJ1-2, the V gene TRBV5-1; 9 nucleotides match TRBD1. CDR1 is SGHRS, CDR2 YFSETQ, per germline. The ends lost 4 bases at V and 6 bases at J; junction bases unmatched: 7. The CDR3 is made up of 14 amino acids. CDR3 sequence: CASSPSWTGDGYTF. The CDR3 nucleotides are TGCGCCAGCAGCCCATCCTGGACAGGGGATGGCTACACCTTC. The full variable domain, with the rest looked up from reference TRBV5-1 and TRBJ1-2, is KAGVTQTPRYLIKTRGQQVTLSCSPISGHRSVSWYQQTPGQGLQFLFEYFSETQRNKGNFPGRFSGRQFSNSRSEMNVSTLELGDSALYLCASSPSWTGDGYTFGSGTRLTVV.

V usage is TRBV6-5 and J usage is TRBJ1-1; D gene uncertain. The CDR3 is 13 residues long. The germline gives CDR1 MNHEY, CDR2 SVGAGI. V lost 6 bases and J lost 1, with 9 bases in between. CDR3 amino acids: CASRKPGNTEAFF. The CDR3, as DNA: TGTGCCAGCAGGAAACCAGGGAACACTGAAGCTTTCTTT.

The V call is TRBV10-3, the J call TRBJ1-3, with D possibly being TRBD1 (5 bases). The germline V gene has CDR1 ENHRY and CDR2 SYGVKD. There are 16 residues in the CDR3. Trimming pared 2 bases from V and 2 bases from J, leaving 13 bases between. CDR3 DNA: TGTGCCATCAGTGAGAGACAGCCAAATGCTGGAAACACCATATATTTT. Translated: CAISERQPNAGNTIYF.

The rearrangement joins TRBV5-4 to TRBJ2-3; D is possibly TRBD2 (7 bases). In germline, CDR1 is SGHNT, CDR2 YYREEE (reference sequence). There are 16 residues in the CDR3. The ends were cut back, 2 bases at V and 5 bases at J, with 18 bases in the middle. CDR3 DNA sequence: TGTGCCAGCAGCTTTGGTGTGGGGGGGCAGGGAGATACGCAGTATTTT. Encoded protein: CASSFGVGGQGDTQYF. Looking up the rest from reference TRBV5-4 and TRBJ2-3 gives the full variable domain: ETGVTQSPTHLIKTRGQQVTLRCSSQSGHNTVSWYQQALGQGPQFIFQYYREEENGRGNFPPRFSGLQFPNYSSELNVNALELDDSALYLCASSFGVGGQGDTQYFGPGTRLTVL.

The chain carries TRBV5-1 and TRBJ2-3; D gene ambiguous. CDR1 and CDR2 (germline): SGHRS, YFSETQ. The ends were cut back, 4 bases at V and 0 bases at J, with 6 bases in the middle. The CDR3 covers 13 residues. The CDR3 loop reads CASSHTSTDTQYF. CDR3 bases: TGCGCCAGCAGCCACACTAGCACAGATACGCAGTATTTT.

V and J are TRBV29-1 and TRBJ2-5; D might be TRBD2 (6 bases). Germline lookup yields CDR1 SQVTM and CDR2 ANQGSEA. The CDR3 runs to 12 residues. V was pared by 4 bases and J by 2 bases, with 8 bases between. In DNA, the CDR3 is TGCAGCGTTGTTCGGGGGCAAGAGACCCAGTACTTC. This translates into CSVVRGQETQYF.

The rearrangement links TRBV6-5 to TRBJ1-3; D gene ambiguous. This CDR3 comprises 15 residues. V lost 6 bases and J 0 bases, leaving 12 bases between the germline ends. From germline, CDR1 is MNHEY and CDR2 SVGAGI. The CDR3 DNA follows: TGTGCCAGCAGACCCAGACGGGGCTCTGGAAACACCATATATTTT. It translates to CASRPRRGSGNTIYF.

The CDR3: CASGTAATNEKLFF. The DNA of the CDR3 is TGTGCCAGTGGGACAGCCGCAACTAATGAAAAACTGTTTTTT. V is TRBV28 and J is TRBJ1-4; 7 positions agree with TRBD1. V lost 9 bases, J lost 0 bases, and 4 bases stayed unmatched. The V gene's germline CDR1 is MDHEN and CDR2 SYDVKM. The CDR3 runs to 14 residues.

The V call is TRBV7-8, the J call TRBJ1-2; D is ambiguous. This CDR3 is 13 amino acids long. V gave up 1 base and J gave up 9 bases, with 12 bases separating them. Germline values: CDR1 SGHVS, CDR2 FQNEAQ. The CDR3 nucleotides read TGTGCCAGCAGCTTAGGGAGGCTTGGTCGCTACACCTTC. Protein sequence: CASSLGRLGRYTF.

The chain joins TRBV28 to TRBJ1-5; no reliable D call. The CDR3 has 18 amino acids. Per germline, CDR1 MDHEN and CDR2 SYDVKM. Trimming pared 0 bases from V and 2 bases from J, leaving 17 bases between. This chain's CDR3 is CASSLWGRSNQGNQPQHF. The CDR3 region has the DNA TGTGCCAGCAGTTTATGGGGCCGGTCAAACCAGGGCAATCAGCCCCAGCATTTT.

This clone was recorded once. This chain links TRBV7-9 with TRBJ1-2, with D possibly being TRBD1 (5 bases). The V gene lost 5 bases and the J gene lost 5 bases, with 15 bases spanning the gap. Germline assignment: CDR1 SEHNR and CDR2 FQNEAQ (reference sequence). CDR3 length: 14 residues. CDR3 loop: CASSPGGVGYGYTF. In DNA form, the CDR3 reads TGTGCCAGCAGCCCCGGGGGGGTTGGTTATGGCTACACCTTC.

This chain links TRBV13 with TRBJ1-4, with D uncertain. Germline V gives CDR1 PRHDT, CDR2 FYEKMQ (reference sequence). This CDR3 comprises 14 residues. Trimming removed 0 bases from V and 5 bases from J, with 7 bases in between. CDR3 DNA sequence: TGTGCCAGCAGCTTAGGGGGTAGAAATGAAAAACTGTTTTTT. It encodes CASSLGGRNEKLFF.

The chain couples TRBV3-1 (or the pseudogene TRBV3-2) to TRBJ1-1, with D perhaps TRBD1 (5 bases). CDR1 is LGHDT, CDR2 YNNKEL, per germline (reference sequence). Trimming cost V 4 bases and J 6 bases, with 15 bases left between them. The CDR3 loop spans 14 amino acids. The chain's CDR3 is CASSRSEGPSEAFF. CDR3 bases: TGTGCCAGCAGCCGTTCAGAGGGGCCGTCTGAAGCTTTCTTT.

The V gene is TRBV28, the J gene TRBJ1-5; D call uncertain. This CDR3 contains 13 residues. Germline CDR1 and CDR2: MDHEN and SYDVKM. Trimming stripped 4 bases from V and 0 bases from J, with 4 bases between. For the CDR3, the DNA is TGTGCCAGCAGTTGGGGTAGCAATCAGCCCCAGCATTTT. Encoded protein: CASSWGSNQPQHF.

J is TRBJ1-1 and V is TRBV21-1; TRBD1, the table's D call, was not compared with the DNA. TRBV21-1 corresponds to a pseudogene. The CDR3 totals 14 residues. The CDR3 DNA reads as TGTGCCAGCAGCACAGGACAGGGGGACACTGAAGCTTTCTTT. Translating it yields CASSTGQGDTEAFF.

The CDR3 bases are TGTGCCATCAGCCAACAGGGCGGCACTGAAGCTTTCTTT. Amino acids: CAISQQGGTEAFF. The chain recombines TRBV10-3 with TRBJ1-1, with D tentatively TRBD1 (6 bases). The CDR3 is made up of 13 amino acids. Germline CDR1 is ENHRY and CDR2 is SYGVKD. Trimming removed 6 bases at V and 4 bases at J, with 12 bases between.

The chain links TRBV5-1 to TRBJ2-1; D tentatively reads TRBD1 or TRBD2 (5 bases each). CDR1 is SGHRS and CDR2 is YFSETQ in the germline V gene. Trimming removed 2 bases at V and 0 bases at J, with 6 bases between. This CDR3 is built from 14 residues. The CDR3 is CASSLGTSYNEQFF. The CDR3, as DNA: TGCGCCAGCAGCTTAGGGACCTCCTACAATGAGCAGTTCTTC.

The CDR3 loop is CASSLSQARGGFQPQHF. The CDR3 bases are TGTGCCAGCAGTTTATCTCAGGCCAGGGGTGGTTTTCAGCCCCAGCATTTT. J is TRBJ1-5 and V is TRBV28; D may be TRBD1 (6 bases). Germline V gene data show CDR1 as MDHEN and CDR2 as SYDVKM. This CDR3 has 17 amino acids. The V and J ends lost 1 base and 6 bases respectively, with 19 bases between them.

The gene calls are TRBV18 and TRBJ2-2; 9 bases fit TRBD1. Trimming removed 3 bases from V and 2 bases from J; junction bases left unmatched: 1. The CDR3 totals 15 residues. The germline gives CDR1 KGHSH, CDR2 LQKENI. CDR3 protein: CASSPGQGNTGELFF. The CDR3 DNA sequence: TGTGCCAGCTCACCGGGACAGGGAAACACCGGGGAGCTGTTTTTT. The full variable domain, completed using reference TRBV18 and TRBJ2-2, is NAGVMQNPRHLVRRRGQEARLRCSPMKGHSHVYWYRQLPEEGLKFMVYLQKENIIDESGMPKERFSAEFPKEGPSILRIQQVVRGDSAAYFCASSPGQGNTGELFFGEGSRLTVL.